One and the same sample provided the 3 T cell receptor beta chains below, sequenced in a study of T cell changes during pregnancy in multiple sclerosis. Assay: immunoSEQ multiplex PCR; the TCRdb copy retains only in-frame clones and omits some. The sample contains 120,000 or so clones, about 94% of which appear only once. Specimen: peripheral blood, collected before pregnancy. The origin of the receptors is a female donor with multiple sclerosis, enrolled in a pregnancy study.

This chain links TRBV6-5 with TRBJ1-1; no reliable D call. V lost 5 bases and J lost 8, with 15 bases in between. The CDR3 consists of 13 residues. Germline assignment: CDR1 MNHEY and CDR2 SVGAGI. The CDR3 nucleotides read TGTGCCAGCAGTCGTGGACCAGGAGGAGAAGCTTTCTTT. Encoded protein: CASSRGPGGEAFF.

J is TRBJ2-3 and V is TRBV28; 8 bases fit TRBD2. This CDR3 has 15 amino acids. CDR1 is MDHEN, CDR2 SYDVKM, per germline. With 4 bases clipped from V and 6 bases from J, the junction kept 9 bases outside the gene matches. CDR3 region: CASSSLGLGRDTQYF. The CDR3 bases are TGTGCCAGCAGTTCCCTGGGACTAGGGAGGGATACGCAGTATTTT.

The chain is built from TRBV4-2 and TRBJ1-5, with unresolved D. Germline V gives CDR1 LGHNA, CDR2 YNFKEQ. The CDR3 has 16 residues. V was trimmed by 0 bases and J by 0 bases, leaving 9 bases between them. The CDR3 DNA reads TGTGCCAGCAGCCAAGATGGCAGTAATAGCAATCAGCCCCAGCATTTT. Protein sequence: CASSQDGSNSNQPQHF.